This T cell receptor (beta chain) was sequenced during a study of T cells in Graves' hyperthyroidism and ophthalmopathy. Study summary: Pretreatment peripheral blood was obtained at initial diagnosis. Regarding the study as a whole: The model anticipated ophthalmopathy a median 6.5 months pre-onset.

This clonotype was recorded at least ten times. What it binds is not known. Subjects aged 18 to 65 presented with newly diagnosed hyperthyroidism of less than 2 months' duration. V lost 5 bases, J lost 2 bases, and 6 bases stayed unmatched. CDR3 length: 14 residues. The germline V gene encodes CDR1 SQVTM and CDR2 ANQGSEA. Amplification targeted TCR beta CDR3 regions from RNA transcripts. The HTBI primer set served for first-round RT-PCR of the TCR CDR3. TCRdb re-called the multiplex PCR reads through MiXCR, storing one row per CDR3 protein. The repertoire includes 700,000 to 950,000 distinct CDR3 sequences, 35% of them detected once, and 30% to 40% sits in the top ten.

V usage is TRBV29-1 and J usage is TRBJ1-2, with TRBD1 identical over 9 bases. This sequence originates from a woman aged 40-49 years with Graves' hyperthyroidism. The sample consisted of blood. CDR3 coding DNA: TGCAGCGTTACGCTACAGGGGGCAAACTATGGCTACACCTTC. Residues: CSVTLQGANYGYTF.